This passage covers 10 T cell receptor beta chains from one sample sequenced in a study of regulatory T cells in long-lasting Graves disease. For TCR beta, libraries came from iRepertoire HTBI primers and Arm-PCR of CDR3 regions. MiXCR was run by TCRdb on the multiplex PCR reads, yielding one entry per CDR3 protein. The sample has about 240,000 distinct CDR3 sequences, 20% seen once; the top ten hold approximately 15%. The time point: newly diagnosed GD, antithyroid drugs for less than 3 months. With RNA extracted from PBMCs as input, the TCR library was made. The material was peripheral blood mononuclear cells (PBMCs), obtained at new diagnosis, from a patient treated with antithyroid drugs. Receptors were obtained from a female donor with Graves disease.

This clonotype was recorded at least ten times. The V call is TRBV27, the J call TRBJ2-1; 11 nucleotides align to TRBD2. J gave up 4 bases and V 3 bases, and 5 bases lay outside the gene matches. Germline loops: CDR1 MNHEY, CDR2 SMNVEV (reference sequence). This CDR3 region has 16 residues. CDR3 loop: CASSFTSGSGYNEQFF. CDR3 nucleotides: TGTGCCAGCAGTTTCACTAGCGGGAGTGGGTACAATGAGCAGTTCTTC.

This clonotype was seen at least ten times. V and J are TRBV5-1 and TRBJ1-1; 8 nucleotides line up with TRBD1. This CDR3 contains 14 residues. The ends lost 4 bases at V and 5 bases at J; junction bases unmatched: 7. Germline V lookup: CDR1 SGHRS, CDR2 YFSETQ. This chain's CDR3 is CASSTGQGGTEAFF. The CDR3 coding sequence is TGCGCCAGCAGCACCGGACAGGGAGGGACTGAAGCTTTCTTT.

There are many counts of this clonotype. The chain carries TRBV3-1 and TRBJ1-4; no clear D. The ends were cut back, 4 bases at V and 10 bases at J, with 16 bases in the middle. This CDR3 spans 14 amino acids. Germline lookup yields CDR1 LGHDT and CDR2 YNNKEL (reference sequence). The CDR3 spells CASSPPDGLGKLFF. CDR3 sequence (DNA): TGTGCCAGCAGCCCCCCGGACGGATTAGGAAAACTGTTTTTT.

In its sample, this clonotype was seen many times. This chain connects TRBV2 to TRBJ1-2; a possible D gene is TRBD1 (6 bases). V gave up 9 bases and J gave up 1 base, with 15 bases separating them. From germline, CDR1 is SNHLY and CDR2 FYNNEI. The CDR3 extends over 14 amino acids. Here the CDR3 DNA reads TGTGCCAGTCCCGGGACAATAAATAACTATGGCTACACCTTC. Amino acid sequence: CASPGTINNYGYTF.

Points on this clonotype: With only one base between it and a far larger clone, this is likely a read error. This rearrangement joins TRBV11-3 to TRBJ1-2; the match to TRBD1 covers 7 bases. This CDR3 is built from 14 residues. The germline V gene has CDR1 SGHNT and CDR2 YENEEA. The CDR3, as DNA: TGTGCCGGCAGCCAGGGGACAGACAACTATGGCTACACCTTC. This translates into CAGSQGTDNYGYTF.

This clonotype was counted between two and nine times. This chain uses TRBV7-2 with TRBJ2-7, with 9 nucleotides matching TRBD2. The V segment lost 1 base and the J segment 3 bases; nucleotides outside the gene matches: 7. CDR3 size: 16 residues. The germline gives CDR1 SGHTA, CDR2 FQGNSA. The CDR3 DNA follows: TGTGCCAGCAGCTTAGACCCAGCGGGGGGCCACTACGAGCAGTACTTC. Protein sequence: CASSLDPAGGHYEQYF.

This clonotype has a handful of counts. This chain uses TRBV9 with TRBJ2-3, with 7 bases that match TRBD1. With 0 bases clipped from V and 4 bases from J, the junction kept 5 bases outside the gene matches. There are 15 residues in the CDR3. Germline V CDR1 and CDR2: SGDLS, YYNGEE. The CDR3 spells CASSVVKGAADTQYF. The CDR3 DNA follows: TGTGCCAGCAGCGTAGTGAAGGGGGCTGCAGATACGCAGTATTTT.

A single count supports this clonotype. V and J are TRBV6-2 or TRBV6-3 and TRBJ2-3, with D possibly being TRBD1 (5 bases). CDR3 length: 14 residues. Germline V gene data show CDR1 as MNHEY and CDR2 as SVGEGT. V lost 0 bases to trimming and J lost 8 bases, with 12 bases between them. CDR3 region: CASSYSSGFGTQYF. The CDR3 DNA follows: TGTGCCAGCAGTTACTCTTCAGGGTTTGGTACGCAGTATTTT.

This clonotype has a count of ten or more. The rearrangement links TRBV6-5 to TRBJ1-2; a possible D gene is TRBD1 (5 bases). The germline V gene has CDR1 MNHEY and CDR2 SVGAGI. V lost 4 bases to trimming and J lost 5 bases, with 11 bases between them. CDR3 size: 13 residues. The CDR3 sequence is CASSFGRAYGYTF. The CDR3, as DNA: TGTGCCAGCAGTTTTGGCAGGGCTTATGGCTACACCTTC.

The table lists this clonotype with many counts. The chain is built from TRBV20-1 and TRBJ2-5, with TRBD2 identical over 9 bases. The CDR3 totals 14 residues. The V and J ends lost 5 bases and 3 bases, in that order; junction bases with no gene match: 7. From germline, CDR1 is DFQATT and CDR2 SNEGSKA (reference sequence). CDR3 bases: TGCAGTGCTTGGTGGGCGGGGGGGAAAGAGACCCAGTACTTC. This gives the protein CSAWWAGGKETQYF.